This T cell receptor (beta chain) was recovered during a study of blood T cells in healthy people across ages. Study-wide context: Roughly one uniquely barcoded beta molecule per two T cells was captured. Regarding the study as a whole: Comparison with aged donors showed that long-lived donors had more naive CD4+ cells and higher diversity.

Per sample, extraction of total RNA gave at least 5.5 micrograms in every case. On this clonotype: Its antigen remains unknown.

The V end was cut by 2 bases, the J end by 1 base, with 11 bases between. Germline CDR1 and CDR2: MNHNY and SVGAGI (reference sequence). This CDR3 is 15 amino acids long. Then a second PCR, running about 6 to 12 cycles, was carried out with a sample-barcoded 5' primer and a J-beta primer mix. Each cDNA molecule, via a template-switch adaptor with 12 random nucleotides, was tagged. MiXCR was run by TCRdb on the 5' RACE reads, yielding one entry per CDR3 protein. The sample holds around 970,000 distinct CDR3 sequences, roughly 51% seen once. The sample comprised blood. The receptor's source is a woman aged 60 to 75 in good health. The V call is TRBV6-6, the J call TRBJ1-2, with D unclear. CDR3 sequence: CASSYHPGFNYGYTF. The CDR3 DNA follows: TGTGCCAGCAGTTACCATCCGGGATTTAACTATGGCTACACCTTC.